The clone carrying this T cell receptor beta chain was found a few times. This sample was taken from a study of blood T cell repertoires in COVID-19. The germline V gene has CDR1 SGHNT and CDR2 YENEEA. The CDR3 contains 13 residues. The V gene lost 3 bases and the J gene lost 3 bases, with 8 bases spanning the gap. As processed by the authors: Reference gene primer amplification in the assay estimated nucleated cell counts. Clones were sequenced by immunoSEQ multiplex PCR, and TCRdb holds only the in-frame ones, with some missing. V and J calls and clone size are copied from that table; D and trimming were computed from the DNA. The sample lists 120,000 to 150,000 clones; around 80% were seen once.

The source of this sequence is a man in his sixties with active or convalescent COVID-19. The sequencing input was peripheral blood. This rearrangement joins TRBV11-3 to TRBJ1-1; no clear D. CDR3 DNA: TGTGCCAGCAGCTTCCGACGGGACACTGAAGCTTTCTTT. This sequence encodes CASSFRRDTEAFF.